A selection of T cell receptor beta chains follows, all from one sample in a study of cytotoxic CD8 clonotypes in ibrutinib-treated CLL. The assay was immunoSEQ multiplex PCR, and TCRdb's table has in-frame clones only and misses some. The sample yields about 130,000 clones, 79% seen once. The sample in question was PBMCs, obtained after 12 months of ibrutinib treatment. These receptors originate from a human donor with chronic lymphocytic leukemia. The CDR3 runs from the conserved cysteine through the conserved F or W. The D gene is left open where the match is weak. Clone size is given for some rows only: seen once, a few or many times, or a class if the clone is expanded.

CDR3 length: 11
D gene: .
V gene: TRBV5-4
clone size: .
J gene: TRBJ2-3
CDR3 DNA: TGTGCCAGCAGCTCATCTAGCGTGCAGTATTTT
CDR3 protein: CASSSSSVQYF

CDR3 length: 14
D gene: .
V gene: TRBV2
clone size: few
J gene: TRBJ1-2
CDR3 DNA: TGTGCCAGCAGTGTAGGGACTCTTAACTATGGCTACACCTTC
CDR3 protein: CASSVGTLNYGYTF

CDR3 length: 17
D gene: .
V gene: TRBV21-1
clone size: .
J gene: TRBJ2-5
CDR3 DNA: TGTGCCAGCAGCAAAGCTGTAGGACAGGGAGTTGGGGAGACCCAGTACTTC
CDR3 protein: CASSKAVGQGVGETQYF

CDR3 length: 14
D gene: TRBD1
V gene: TRBV7-9
clone size: few
J gene: TRBJ2-1
CDR3 DNA: TGTGCCAGCAGTCACTCCGGGACAGGGGTTTGGCAGTTCTTC
CDR3 protein: CASSHSGTGVWQFF

CDR3 length: 15
D gene: TRBD2
V gene: TRBV5-1
clone size: once
J gene: TRBJ2-1
CDR3 DNA: TGCGCCAGCAGCCCCGGACTAGCGGGAGCGGGTGAGCAGTTCTTC
CDR3 protein: CASSPGLAGAGEQFF

CDR3 length: 14
D gene: .
V gene: TRBV5-1
clone size: .
J gene: TRBJ1-4
CDR3 DNA: TGCGCCAGCAGTCCCGACAGGCTTAGTGAAAAACTGTTTTTT
CDR3 protein: CASSPDRLSEKLFF

CDR3 length: 12
D gene: .
V gene: TRBV28
clone size: .
J gene: TRBJ1-1
CDR3 DNA: TGTGCCAGCTCGGGGGCGAACACTGAAGCTTTCTTT
CDR3 protein: CASSGANTEAFF

CDR3 length: 13
D gene: .
V gene: TRBV2
clone size: .
J gene: TRBJ2-7
CDR3 DNA: TGTGCCAGCAGTGAGGGAGGATTCTACGAGCAGTACTTC
CDR3 protein: CASSEGGFYEQYF

CDR3 length: 17
D gene: .
V gene: TRBV4-1
clone size: .
J gene: TRBJ2-2
CDR3 DNA: TGCGCCAGCAGCCAAAATTCCCAGGGTACTAACACCGGGGAGCTGTTTTTT
CDR3 protein: CASSQNSQGTNTGELFF

CDR3 length: 15
D gene: TRBD1
V gene: TRBV7-9
clone size: few
J gene: TRBJ2-1
CDR3 DNA: TGTGCCAGCAGCCGGGGACAGGGAATCTACAATGAGCAGTTCTTC
CDR3 protein: CASSRGQGIYNEQFF

CDR3 length: 14
D gene: .
V gene: TRBV11-3
clone size: .
J gene: TRBJ2-1
CDR3 DNA: TGTGCCAGCAGCTTAGTGGCTAGTCTCAATGAGCAGTTCTTC
CDR3 protein: CASSLVASLNEQFF

CDR3 length: 17
D gene: .
V gene: TRBV2
clone size: .
J gene: TRBJ2-1
CDR3 DNA: TGTGCCAGCGGACGGGACGCCCCAGGGAGAGACTATAATGAGCAGTTCTTC
CDR3 protein: CASGRDAPGRDYNEQFF

CDR3 length: 14
D gene: .
V gene: TRBV6-5
clone size: .
J gene: TRBJ1-2
CDR3 DNA: TGTGCCAGCAGTGAAAATCCGGGGGTCGGTGGCTACACCTTC
CDR3 protein: CASSENPGVGGYTF

CDR3 length: 13
D gene: .
V gene: TRBV6-5
clone size: .
J gene: TRBJ1-2
CDR3 DNA: TGTGCCAGCAGTTACATACAGGGCTATGGCTACACCTTC
CDR3 protein: CASSYIQGYGYTF

CDR3 length: 15
D gene: .
V gene: TRBV15
clone size: .
J gene: TRBJ2-7
CDR3 DNA: TGTGCCACCAGCAGAGTTGGTGGCGGGATAAACGAGCAGTACTTC
CDR3 protein: CATSRVGGGINEQYF

CDR3 length: 15
D gene: TRBD2
V gene: TRBV29-1
clone size: .
J gene: TRBJ2-3
CDR3 DNA: TGCAGCGTTGAACTAGCGGGAGGGCCGGTAGATACGCAGTATTTT
CDR3 protein: CSVELAGGPVDTQYF

CDR3 length: 15
D gene: .
V gene: TRBV13
clone size: .
J gene: TRBJ2-7
CDR3 DNA: TGTGCCAGCAGCTTATGGGCAGGGAAAGCCTACGAGCAGTACTTC
CDR3 protein: CASSLWAGKAYEQYF

CDR3 length: 18
D gene: .
V gene: TRBV7-8
clone size: .
J gene: TRBJ1-1
CDR3 DNA: TGTGCCAGCAGCTTAGTAAGAGGGGCCGCCTCCATGAACACTGAAGCTTTCTTT
CDR3 protein: CASSLVRGAASMNTEAFF

CDR3 length: 15
D gene: .
V gene: TRBV5-4
clone size: .
J gene: TRBJ2-3
CDR3 DNA: TGTGCCAGCAGCTTGACTTCCGGGAGCACAGATACGCAGTATTTT
CDR3 protein: CASSLTSGSTDTQYF

CDR3 length: 17
D gene: .
V gene: TRBV5-1
clone size: .
J gene: TRBJ2-1
CDR3 DNA: TGCGCCAGCAGCTTCGGCAGGAGTCCGGTACTCTACAATGAGCAGTTCTTC
CDR3 protein: CASSFGRSPVLYNEQFF

CDR3 length: 15
D gene: .
V gene: TRBV28
clone size: few
J gene: TRBJ1-1
CDR3 DNA: TGTGCCAGCAGTTTATACCTGCGGGGGTACACTGAAGCTTTCTTT
CDR3 protein: CASSLYLRGYTEAFF

CDR3 length: 13
D gene: TRBD2
V gene: TRBV27
clone size: .
J gene: TRBJ2-5
CDR3 DNA: TGTGCCAGCAGTGGTAGACTAGCTATGACCCAGTACTTC
CDR3 protein: CASSGRLAMTQYF

CDR3 length: 16
D gene: .
V gene: TRBV25-1
clone size: .
J gene: TRBJ2-3
CDR3 DNA: TGTGCCAGCAGTGACTCGGTGGGAGGCGGAACAGATACGCAGTATTTT
CDR3 protein: CASSDSVGGGTDTQYF

CDR3 length: 14
D gene: TRBD1
V gene: TRBV19
clone size: .
J gene: TRBJ1-2
CDR3 DNA: TGTGCCAGTAGTCCCGGACAGGGGCCTGGCGGCTACACCTTC
CDR3 protein: CASSPGQGPGGYTF

CDR3 length: 14
D gene: .
V gene: TRBV5-6
clone size: .
J gene: TRBJ2-3
CDR3 DNA: TGTGCCAGCAGCTCCTGGGGAATCGGGGATACGCAGTATTTT
CDR3 protein: CASSSWGIGDTQYF

CDR3 length: 14
D gene: .
V gene: TRBV27
clone size: .
J gene: TRBJ1-5
CDR3 DNA: TGTGCCTCCCGCCACGAGGGAAGCAATCAGCCCCAGCATTTT
CDR3 protein: CASRHEGSNQPQHF

CDR3 length: 15
D gene: .
V gene: TRBV4-3
clone size: .
J gene: TRBJ2-7
CDR3 DNA: TGCGCCAGCAGCCAGGGAAACCTGGGGGGCTACGAGCAGTACTTC
CDR3 protein: CASSQGNLGGYEQYF

CDR3 length: 16
D gene: TRBD1
V gene: TRBV7-9
clone size: .
J gene: TRBJ2-4
CDR3 DNA: TGTGCCAGCAGCTTAGGGACAGGAACGGCCAAAAACATTCAGTACTTC
CDR3 protein: CASSLGTGTAKNIQYF

CDR3 length: 14
D gene: .
V gene: TRBV27
clone size: .
J gene: TRBJ2-3
CDR3 DNA: TGTGCCAGCAGTCCGAGACCCGGCACAGATACGCAGTATTTT
CDR3 protein: CASSPRPGTDTQYF

CDR3 length: 13
D gene: .
V gene: TRBV29-1
clone size: .
J gene: TRBJ1-1
CDR3 DNA: TGCAGCGCCGGGCGGAACTCGAACACTGAAGCTTTCTTT
CDR3 protein: CSAGRNSNTEAFF

CDR3 length: 14
D gene: TRBD2
V gene: TRBV19
clone size: .
J gene: TRBJ2-7
CDR3 DNA: TGTGCCAGTAGTACCTTTACCGGGACTAGCGGGCAGTACTTC
CDR3 protein: CASSTFTGTSGQYF

CDR3 length: 15
D gene: .
V gene: TRBV28
clone size: .
J gene: TRBJ2-1
CDR3 DNA: TGTGCCAGCAGTCCCCCTGGGGGGTCCTACAATGAGCAGTTCTTC
CDR3 protein: CASSPPGGSYNEQFF

CDR3 length: 12
D gene: .
V gene: TRBV19
clone size: .
J gene: TRBJ2-5
CDR3 DNA: TGTGCCAGTAGTCCTAACCAAGAGACCCAGTACTTC
CDR3 protein: CASSPNQETQYF

CDR3 length: 14
D gene: .
V gene: TRBV7-8
clone size: .
J gene: TRBJ2-1
CDR3 DNA: TGTGCCAGCAGCTTAAGGACAGAAAACAATGAGCAGTTCTTC
CDR3 protein: CASSLRTENNEQFF

CDR3 length: 14
D gene: TRBD1
V gene: TRBV6-6
clone size: .
J gene: TRBJ2-7
CDR3 DNA: TGTGCCAGCAGTTACCTCAGGGGGCTCGACGAGCAGTACTTC
CDR3 protein: CASSYLRGLDEQYF

CDR3 length: 11
D gene: .
V gene: TRBV20-1
clone size: .
J gene: TRBJ2-5
CDR3 DNA: TGCAGTGCTAGATATCGAGAGACCCAGTACTTC
CDR3 protein: CSARYRETQYF

CDR3 length: 16
D gene: TRBD2
V gene: TRBV28
clone size: .
J gene: TRBJ2-1
CDR3 DNA: TGTGCCAGCAGCCTCACTAGCGGGAGATATTTGGATCCGGAGTTCTTC
CDR3 protein: CASSLTSGRYLDPEFF

CDR3 length: 14
D gene: .
V gene: TRBV15
clone size: .
J gene: TRBJ1-2
CDR3 DNA: TGTGCCACCAGCAGAGAAGCGAGGGCGTATGGCTACACCTTC
CDR3 protein: CATSREARAYGYTF